Described below is a single TCR beta chain sequence and its context. Its antigen is unidentified. This sample is drawn from a study of cytomegalovirus exposure and HLA in healthy donors. Amplification used 60 Vbeta primers and 13 Jbeta primers. Profiled with immunoSEQ multiplex PCR; TCRdb holds only in-frame clones, not every one. The data hold 140,000 to 150,000 clones, with roughly 80% observed a single time. V lost 2 bases and J lost 0; bases outside the gene matches: 2. CDR1 is SGHRS and CDR2 is YFSETQ in the germline V gene. The CDR3 consists of 16 residues. Study-level results: In vitro assays verified that a few CMV-associated chains recognized CMV antigens specifically.

This chain uses TRBV5-1 with TRBJ1-6; 7 bases fit TRBD1. Sample: PBMCs. The clonotype was recovered from a young woman in good health and CMV-seronegative. CDR3 region: CASSFGDSSYNSPLHF. CDR3 nucleotide sequence: TGCGCCAGCAGCTTTGGGGACAGCTCCTATAATTCACCCCTCCACTTT.